Included here is one T cell receptor beta chain sequence, with context. Its specificity is unknown. This sample is part of a study of T cells in localized non-small cell lung cancer. Study-wide results and caveats: A denser population of T cells in blood accompanied longer overall survival. Analysis by sequencing included only one tumor region, so heterogeneity remains possible. Median around 56 top-100 tumor clones were shared with paired adjacent lung.

The CDR3 runs 15 residues. V lost 0 bases, J lost 7 bases, and 11 bases lay in between. Germline V gives CDR1 SGHRS, CDR2 YFSETQ. Sequencing used immunoSEQ multiplex PCR; TCRdb keeps in-frame clones, though not all of them. The sample yields roughly 32,000 clones, 88% seen once. The sequence derives from a woman aged 40-69 years with stage III lung adenocarcinoma. The input for sequencing was peripheral blood mononuclear cells, taken before any cancer treatment. The chain recombines TRBV5-1 with TRBJ1-6; tentatively, D is TRBD1 (6 bases). CDR3 sequence: CASSLGGQGNSPLHF. The DNA for the CDR3 is TGCGCCAGCAGCTTGGGAGGGCAGGGGAATTCACCCCTCCACTTT. Filled out from reference TRBV5-1 and TRBJ1-6, the complete variable domain reads KAGVTQTPRYLIKTRGQQVTLSCSPISGHRSVSWYQQTPGQGLQFLFEYFSETQRNKGNFPGRFSGRQFSNSRSEMNVSTLELGDSALYLCASSLGGQGNSPLHFGNGTRLTVT.